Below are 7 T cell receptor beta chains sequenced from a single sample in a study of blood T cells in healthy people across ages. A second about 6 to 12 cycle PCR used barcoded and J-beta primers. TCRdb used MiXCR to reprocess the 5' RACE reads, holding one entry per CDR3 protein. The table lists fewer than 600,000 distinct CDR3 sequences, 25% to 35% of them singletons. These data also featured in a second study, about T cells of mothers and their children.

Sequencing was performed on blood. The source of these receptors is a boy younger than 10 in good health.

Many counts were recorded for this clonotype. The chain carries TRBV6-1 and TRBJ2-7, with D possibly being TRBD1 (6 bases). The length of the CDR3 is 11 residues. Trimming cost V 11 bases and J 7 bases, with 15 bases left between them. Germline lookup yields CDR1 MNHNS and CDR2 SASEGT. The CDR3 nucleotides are TGTGCCTCGTACAGGGTGGGGGAGCAGTACTTC. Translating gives CASYRVGEQYF.

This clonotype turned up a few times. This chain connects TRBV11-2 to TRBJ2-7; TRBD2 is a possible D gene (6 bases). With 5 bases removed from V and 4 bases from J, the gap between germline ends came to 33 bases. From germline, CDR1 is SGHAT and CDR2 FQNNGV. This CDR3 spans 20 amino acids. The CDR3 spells CASSPLGRRSGSQVPYEQYF. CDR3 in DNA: TGTGCCAGCAGCCCCCTAGGGCGGCGCAGCGGGTCCCAGGTCCCTTACGAGCAGTACTTC.

The CDR3 sequence is CSAREVLASKDGYNEQFF. As DNA, the CDR3 is TGCAGTGCTAGAGAGGTACTAGCGTCTAAGGATGGTTACAATGAGCAGTTCTTC. V gene TRBV20-1 combines with J gene TRBJ2-1; 7 bases match TRBD2. Unmatched junction bases numbered 15, after V lost 0 bases and J lost 4 bases. The CDR3 loop spans 18 amino acids. Germline V gene lookup returns CDR1 DFQATT and CDR2 SNEGSKA (reference sequence).

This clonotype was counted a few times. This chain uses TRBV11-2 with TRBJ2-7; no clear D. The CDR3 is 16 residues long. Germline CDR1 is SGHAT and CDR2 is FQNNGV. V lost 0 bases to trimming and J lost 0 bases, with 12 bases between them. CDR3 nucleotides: TGTGCCAGCAGCTTAGATTCTGTGTCGGGCTCCTACGAGCAGTACTTC. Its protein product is CASSLDSVSGSYEQYF.

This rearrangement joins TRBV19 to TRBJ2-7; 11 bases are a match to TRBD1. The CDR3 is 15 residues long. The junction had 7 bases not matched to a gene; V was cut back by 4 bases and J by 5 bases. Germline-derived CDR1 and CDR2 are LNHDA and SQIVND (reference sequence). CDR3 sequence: CASSTVWTGGNEQYF. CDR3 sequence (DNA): TGTGCCAGTAGTACGGTTTGGACAGGGGGCAACGAGCAGTACTTC.

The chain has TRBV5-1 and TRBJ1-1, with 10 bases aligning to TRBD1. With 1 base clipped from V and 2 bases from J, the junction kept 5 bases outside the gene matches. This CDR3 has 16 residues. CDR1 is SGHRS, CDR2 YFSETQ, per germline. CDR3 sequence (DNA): TGCGCCAGCAGCTTGACGGGACAGGGGAAAAACACTGAAGCTTTCTTT. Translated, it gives CASSLTGQGKNTEAFF.

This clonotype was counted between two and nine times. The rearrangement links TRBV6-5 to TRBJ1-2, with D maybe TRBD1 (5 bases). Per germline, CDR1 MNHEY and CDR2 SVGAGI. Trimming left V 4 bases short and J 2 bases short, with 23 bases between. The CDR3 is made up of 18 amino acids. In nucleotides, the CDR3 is TGTGCCAGCAGTTCGTGGGCCGGGACCCGATACCAAAACTATGGCTACACCTTC. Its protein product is CASSSWAGTRYQNYGYTF.